The next 2 T cell receptor beta chains were all read from a single sample in a study of PD-1 blockade in classical Hodgkin lymphoma. The method was immunoSEQ multiplex PCR; TCRdb's version includes in-frame clones alone and lacks a portion of them. The data show roughly 140,000 clones, with under 85% seen just once and 9.2% held by the top ten. All the patients suffered relapse after autologous stem cell transplantation, and brentuximab vedotin exposure differed. This sample comprised peripheral blood mononuclear cells (PBMCs), obtained before the second cycle of nivolumab. All receptors derive from a human donor with classical Hodgkin lymphoma.

The chain carries TRBV15 and TRBJ1-5, with D perhaps TRBD1 (5 bases). Germline V lookup: CDR1 LNHNV, CDR2 YYDKDF (reference sequence). V lost 0 bases to trimming and J lost 7 bases, with 19 bases between them. The CDR3 is 17 residues long. For the CDR3, the DNA is TGTGCCACCAGCAGAGATCTCGACAGCAGTCTTGGGCAGCCCCAGCATTTT. Protein: CATSRDLDSSLGQPQHF.

The rearrangement uses TRBV10-2 and TRBJ2-7; 7 bases agree with TRBD1. This CDR3 has 14 amino acids. V gave up 5 bases and J gave up 6 bases; unmatched junction bases: 10. Per the germline V gene, CDR1 is WSHSY and CDR2 is SAAADI. The CDR3 DNA reads TGCGCCAGCAGTATATACGGGACAGTACCCGAGCAGTACTTC. Protein product: CASSIYGTVPEQYF.